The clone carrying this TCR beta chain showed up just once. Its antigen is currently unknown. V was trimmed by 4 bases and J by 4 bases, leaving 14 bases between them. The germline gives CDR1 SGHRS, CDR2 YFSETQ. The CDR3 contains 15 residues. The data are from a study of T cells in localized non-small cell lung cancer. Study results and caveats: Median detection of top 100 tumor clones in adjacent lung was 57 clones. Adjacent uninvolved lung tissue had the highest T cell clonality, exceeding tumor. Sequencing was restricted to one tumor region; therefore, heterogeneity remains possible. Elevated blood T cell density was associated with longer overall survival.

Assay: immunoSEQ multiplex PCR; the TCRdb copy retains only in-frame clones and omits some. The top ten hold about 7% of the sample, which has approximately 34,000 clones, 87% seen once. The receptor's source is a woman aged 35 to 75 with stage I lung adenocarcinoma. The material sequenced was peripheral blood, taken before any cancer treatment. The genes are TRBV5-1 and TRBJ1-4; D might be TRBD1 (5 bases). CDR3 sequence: CASSPVGGFNEKLFF. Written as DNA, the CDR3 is TGCGCCAGCAGCCCTGTCGGGGGGTTTAATGAAAAACTGTTTTTT.